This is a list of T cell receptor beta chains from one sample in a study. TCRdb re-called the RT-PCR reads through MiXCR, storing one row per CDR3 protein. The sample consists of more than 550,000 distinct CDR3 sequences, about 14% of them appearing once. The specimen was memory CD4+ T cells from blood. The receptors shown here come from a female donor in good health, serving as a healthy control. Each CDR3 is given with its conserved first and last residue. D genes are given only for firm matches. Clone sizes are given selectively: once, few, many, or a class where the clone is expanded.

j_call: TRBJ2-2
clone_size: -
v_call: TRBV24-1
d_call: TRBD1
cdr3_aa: CATRTTGDNTGELFF
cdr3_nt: TGTGCCACCAGAACCACAGGGGATAACACCGGGGAGCTGTTTTTT

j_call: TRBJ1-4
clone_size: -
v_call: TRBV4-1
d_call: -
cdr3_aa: CASSQEQGVTNEKLFF
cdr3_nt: TGCGCCAGCAGCCAAGAACAGGGAGTAACTAATGAAAAACTGTTTTTT

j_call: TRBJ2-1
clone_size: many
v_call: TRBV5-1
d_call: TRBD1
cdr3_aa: CASSPSTGGVYNEQFF
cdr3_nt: TGCGCCAGCAGCCCCTCGACAGGGGGCGTTTACAATGAGCAGTTCTTC

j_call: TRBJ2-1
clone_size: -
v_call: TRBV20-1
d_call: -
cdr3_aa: CSARPRTNSYNEQFF
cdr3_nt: TGCAGTGCTAGACCCCGGACTAACTCCTACAATGAGCAGTTCTTC

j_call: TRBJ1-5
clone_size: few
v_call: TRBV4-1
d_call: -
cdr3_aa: CASSQDSVRNQPQHF
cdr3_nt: TGCGCCAGCAGCCAAGATTCGGTCCGTAATCAGCCCCAGCATTTT

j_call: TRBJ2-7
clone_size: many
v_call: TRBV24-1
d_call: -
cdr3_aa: CATSDSHRASRGSYEQYF
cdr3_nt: TGTGCCACCAGTGATTCGCACAGGGCGTCACGGGGGAGTTACGAGCAGTACTTC

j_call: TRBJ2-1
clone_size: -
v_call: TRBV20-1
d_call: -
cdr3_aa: CSAGVSSSYNEQFF
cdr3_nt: TGCAGTGCGGGTGTTTCGAGCTCCTACAATGAGCAGTTCTTC

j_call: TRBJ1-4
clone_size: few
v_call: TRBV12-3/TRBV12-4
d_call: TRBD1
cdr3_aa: CASSHRGRGDEKLFF
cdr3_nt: TGTGCCAGCAGCCACAGGGGCCGGGGGGATGAAAAACTGTTTTTT

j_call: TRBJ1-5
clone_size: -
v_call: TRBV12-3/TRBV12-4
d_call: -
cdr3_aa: CASRAGGRETQHF
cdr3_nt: TGTGCCAGCAGGGCGGGGGGACGAGAGACCCAGCATTTT

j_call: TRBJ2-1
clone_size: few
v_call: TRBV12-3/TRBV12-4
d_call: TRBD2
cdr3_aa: CASSLPLAGGDEQFF
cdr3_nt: TGTGCCAGCAGCCTACCGCTAGCGGGAGGAGATGAGCAGTTCTTC